Below are 22 T cell receptor beta chains sequenced from a single sample in a study of blood T cell repertoires in COVID-19. Profiling relied on immunoSEQ multiplex PCR, and the TCRdb table lists in-frame clones only, not all of them. In the table there are about 670,000 clones, around 90% of which are singletons. Sequenced material: peripheral blood. These TCRs come from a young woman with acute or convalescent COVID-19.

The chain employs TRBV10-3 and TRBJ1-2, with TRBD1 matching 7 bases. This CDR3 comprises 11 residues. The ends lost 4 bases at V and 8 bases at J; junction bases unmatched: 1. Per germline, CDR1 ENHRY and CDR2 SYGVKD. The chain's CDR3 is CAISGDRGYTF. Here the CDR3 DNA reads TGTGCCATCAGTGGGGACAGAGGCTACACCTTC.

This chain joins TRBV7-8 and TRBJ2-7, with TRBD2 as a possible D gene (6 bases). The CDR3 totals 17 residues. Germline assignment: CDR1 SGHVS and CDR2 FQNEAQ. Trimming removed 4 bases at V and 3 bases at J, with 22 bases between. In DNA, the CDR3 is TGTGCCAGCAGCTCAAACCGTCCCGGGACCGGGAGCTACGAGCAGTACTTC. Amino acid sequence: CASSSNRPGTGSYEQYF.

Points on this clone: This CDR3 is also generated by other DNA sequences in the sample. J is TRBJ1-1 and V is TRBV30; TRBD1 aligns across 8 bases. V trimming: 2 bases; J trimming: 4 bases; junction bases outside the gene matches: 3. Germline V gene data show CDR1 as GTSNPN and CDR2 as SVGIG (reference sequence). The CDR3 runs 13 residues. This CDR3 is CAWSPTGGTEAFF. DNA of the CDR3: TGTGCCTGGAGTCCTACAGGGGGCACTGAAGCTTTCTTT.

The chain joins TRBV7-8 to TRBJ1-2, with 9 bases matching TRBD1. The CDR3 is 13 amino acids. The trim removed 5 bases at V and 8 bases at J, leaving 6 bases unmatched. Germline CDR1 is SGHVS and CDR2 is FQNEAQ. In DNA, the CDR3 is TGTGCCAGCAGCCCACAGGGGGCGCGCGGCTACACCTTC. Amino acids: CASSPQGARGYTF.

The chain recombines TRBV4-1 with TRBJ2-2; 7 bases agree with TRBD2. V trimming: 5 bases; J trimming: 4 bases; junction bases outside the gene matches: 25. This CDR3 is 21 amino acids long. Germline V gives CDR1 MGHRA, CDR2 YSYEKL. The CDR3 sequence: CASSTRTRTRRSSQSTGELFF. CDR3 coding DNA: TGCGCCAGCAGCACCCGGACCAGGACTAGGCGAAGTTCGCAATCCACCGGGGAGCTGTTTTTT.

This chain connects TRBV4-2 to TRBJ1-6, with D possibly TRBD1 on 6 matching bases. Germline values: CDR1 LGHNA, CDR2 YNFKEQ. Trimming left V 2 bases short and J 7 bases short, with 15 bases between. The CDR3 loop spans 16 amino acids. Here the CDR3 reads CASSQRSGTPNSPLHF. DNA of the CDR3: TGTGCCAGCAGCCAAAGATCCGGGACACCCAATTCACCCCTCCACTTT.

This rearrangement joins TRBV5-1 to TRBJ1-6; 7 nucleotides match TRBD1. V lost 4 bases and J lost 0; bases outside the gene matches: 7. The germline gives CDR1 SGHRS, CDR2 YFSETQ. The CDR3 consists of 17 residues. CDR3 coding DNA: TGCGCCAGCAGCGCCTCGACAGGGAGCTCCTATAATTCACCCCTCCACTTT. Its translation: CASSASTGSSYNSPLHF.

V is TRBV21-1 and J is TRBJ1-1; TRBD1, the table's D call, was not compared with the DNA. TRBV21-1 is tagged as a pseudogene. The CDR3 runs to 17 residues. The CDR3: CASSPRGDREANTEAFF. CDR3 nucleotide sequence: TGTGCCAGCAGCCCTAGGGGGGACAGGGAGGCGAACACTGAAGCTTTCTTT.

The chain joins TRBV30 to TRBJ1-5, with D perhaps TRBD1 (6 bases). The CDR3 has 15 residues. V was pared by 3 bases and J by 0 bases, with 12 bases between. CDR1 GTSNPN and CDR2 SVGIG come from the germline V gene (reference sequence). The chain's CDR3 is CAWSLGGDSNQPQHF. The DNA for the CDR3 is TGTGCCTGGAGCCTAGGGGGGGATAGCAATCAGCCCCAGCATTTT.

V gene TRBV5-4 combines with J gene TRBJ2-2; a possible D gene is TRBD1 (5 bases). The germline V gene has CDR1 SGHNT and CDR2 YYREEE (reference sequence). V was trimmed by 0 bases and J by 3 bases, leaving 9 bases between them. The CDR3 runs 15 residues. As DNA, the CDR3 is TGTGCCAGCAGCTTGGCAGGGCTGGACACCGGGGAGCTGTTTTTT. Translation gives CASSLAGLDTGELFF.

The chain employs TRBV13 and TRBJ1-1, with D perhaps TRBD1 (5 bases). CDR3 length equals 14 residues. Per the germline V gene, CDR1 is PRHDT and CDR2 is FYEKMQ (reference sequence). Trimming pared 4 bases from V and 4 bases from J, leaving 13 bases between. The CDR3: CASSSEGAVTEAFF. The CDR3, as DNA: TGTGCCAGCAGCTCCGAAGGGGCGGTCACTGAAGCTTTCTTT.

The gene calls are TRBV4-1 and TRBJ1-1; D unclear. This CDR3 is 14 amino acids long. The V gene's germline CDR1 is MGHRA and CDR2 YSYEKL. Trimming removed 1 base at V and 4 bases at J, with 10 bases between. CDR3 nucleotides: TGCGCCAGCAGCCAAGGAGTCACCGGCACTGAAGCTTTCTTT. Encoded protein: CASSQGVTGTEAFF.

This clone was detected once. An end of the junction does not agree with germline; a read error may underlie this. This sequence joins TRBV5-5 and TRBJ1-2, with D maybe TRBD1 (6 bases). The CDR3 sequence is 13 residues long. Germline CDR1 is SGHKS and CDR2 is YYEKEE (reference sequence). CDR3 bases: TGTTCCAGCTCCCTCACAGGGTGGTATGGCTACACCTTC. Translated: CSSSLTGWYGYTF.

CDR3 amino acids: CASSYPDSNEQFF. CDR3 in DNA: TGTGCCAGCAGCTACCCCGACAGCAATGAGCAGTTCTTC. The chain joins TRBV5-5 to TRBJ2-1; D might be TRBD1 (5 bases). This CDR3 has 13 amino acids. Germline CDR1 reads SGHKS; CDR2 reads YYEKEE (reference sequence). V shed 3 bases and J shed 6 bases, with 10 bases lying between them. Filled out from reference TRBV5-5 and TRBJ2-1, the complete variable domain reads DAGVTQSPTHLIKTRGQQVTLRCSPISGHKSVSWYQQVLGQGPQFIFQYYEKEERGRGNFPDRFSARQFPNYSSELNVNALLLGDSALYLCASSYPDSNEQFFGPGTRLTVL.

The rearrangement joins TRBV24-1 to TRBJ2-5; TRBD1 aligns across 9 bases. CDR1 KGHDR and CDR2 SFDVKD come from the germline V gene. V trimming: 4 bases; J trimming: 1 base; junction bases outside the gene matches: 3. CDR3 length: 15 residues. In DNA, the CDR3 is TGTGCCACCAGTGACGGGACAGGGTCCCAAGAGACCCAGTACTTC. Protein sequence: CATSDGTGSQETQYF.

CDR3 region: CASSVGVGKGYTF. Written as DNA, the CDR3 is TGTGCCAGCAGCGTAGGGGTCGGGAAGGGCTACACCTTC. The chain carries TRBV9 and TRBJ1-2; D gene unclear. V was cut by 0 bases and J by 8 bases, with 11 bases left in between. This CDR3 is 13 amino acids long. Germline V gives CDR1 SGDLS, CDR2 YYNGEE.

This chain uses TRBV29-1 with TRBJ1-1; possible D gene TRBD1, 6 bases. This CDR3 is built from 11 residues. Germline CDR1 is SQVTM and CDR2 is ANQGSEA. The CDR3 reads CSPFEGGRAFF. The CDR3 region has the DNA TGCAGTCCCTTCGAGGGGGGGCGAGCTTTCTTT. The complete variable domain, with remaining parts taken from reference TRBV29-1 and TRBJ1-1, reads SAVISQKPSRDICQRGTSLTIQCQVDSQVTMMFWYRQQPGQSLTLIATANQGSEATYESGFVIDKFPISRPNLTFSTLTVSNMSPEDSSIYLCSPFEGGRAFFGQGTRLTVV.

This chain connects TRBV4-2 to TRBJ1-1; 9 positions agree with TRBD1. After removal of 0 bases from V and 10 bases from J, the junction contained 15 bases not matched to a gene. The CDR3 extends over 17 amino acids. The V gene's germline CDR1 is LGHNA and CDR2 YNFKEQ. The CDR3 protein is CASSQDLGGTGKTAAFF. CDR3 sequence (DNA): TGTGCCAGCAGCCAAGATCTGGGAGGGACAGGGAAGACAGCAGCTTTCTTT.

The DNA of the CDR3 is TGCGCCAGCAGCCAAGAAGGACACCGTAATGAAAAACTGTTTTTT. It codes for CASSQEGHRNEKLFF. The rearrangement joins TRBV4-3 to TRBJ1-4, with a weak D call TRBD1 (5 bases). In germline, CDR1 is LGHNA, CDR2 YSLEER. This CDR3 is built from 15 residues. V shed 0 bases and J shed 4 bases, with 9 bases lying between them.

This chain joins TRBV5-8 and TRBJ2-7; TRBD1 matches at 7 bases. Looked up from germline, CDR1 is SGHTS and CDR2 is YDEGEE. This CDR3 contains 14 residues. The J segment lost 2 bases and the V segment lost 5 bases, leaving 7 bases of the junction unmatched. The CDR3 nucleotides read TGTGCCAGCAGGCGACGACAGGGCGCCTACGAGCAGTACTTC. It translates to CASRRRQGAYEQYF.

This clone was found a few times. The rearrangement links TRBV11-2 to TRBJ1-4; D is possibly TRBD1 (6 bases). The V gene's germline CDR1 is SGHAT and CDR2 FQNNGV. The germline V and J ends were trimmed by 5 bases and 10 bases, with 26 bases remaining between them. There are 17 residues in the CDR3. CDR3 DNA sequence: TGTGCCAGCAGCCCTAGGACAGTAGGGAAAATTGTGGGAAAACTGTTTTTT. It codes for CASSPRTVGKIVGKLFF.

The rearrangement joins TRBV7-2 to TRBJ1-6, with a weak D call TRBD1 (6 bases). The CDR3 spans 14 residues. V shed 1 base and J shed 10 bases, with 11 bases lying between them. Germline V gene sequence: CDR1 SGHTA, CDR2 FQGNSA. In DNA, the CDR3 is TGTGCCAGCAGCTTAGAAGGGGGTTGGTCACCCCTCCACTTT. Protein product: CASSLEGGWSPLHF. The whole variable domain, filled in from reference TRBV7-2 and TRBJ1-6, reads GAGVSQSPSNKVTEKGKDVELRCDPISGHTALYWYRQSLGQGLEFLIYFQGNSAPDKSGLPSDRFSAERTGGSVSTLTIQRTQQEDSAVYLCASSLEGGWSPLHFGNGTRLTVT.